The 30 T cell receptor beta chains in this list originate from one sample, sequenced in a study of blood T cells in healthy people across ages. The authors ran a second PCR of about 6 to 11 cycles using a sample-barcoded 5' primer and a J-beta primer mix. TCRdb reprocessed the 5' RACE reads via MiXCR and lists one record per CDR3 protein. Of about 780,000 distinct CDR3 sequences in the sample, roughly 24% were seen once. The same data also contributed to another study, on T cells of mothers and their children.

The sequencing input was blood. Receptor source: a boy younger than 18 in good health.

The chain couples TRBV29-1 to TRBJ2-3; D is uncertain. V was shortened by 4 bases and J by 2 bases, with 10 bases between the two germline ends. CDR1 and CDR2 (germline): SQVTM, ANQGSEA. This CDR3 region has 13 residues. CDR3 in amino acids: CSVVSRYTDTQYF. CDR3 nucleotides: TGCAGCGTTGTTAGTAGATACACAGATACGCAGTATTTT.

The chain combines TRBV12-3 or TRBV12-4 with TRBJ1-5, with TRBD1 matching 7 bases. The CDR3 has 15 residues. V trimming: 6 bases; J trimming: 2 bases; junction bases outside the gene matches: 7. The CDR3 sequence: CASSLNTGGNQPQHF. The CDR3, as DNA: TGTGCCAGCAGCCTAAACACAGGGGGCAATCAGCCCCAGCATTTT.

This chain uses TRBV7-9 with TRBJ2-1; no clear D gene. V was cut by 5 bases and J by 9 bases, with 17 bases left in between. In germline, CDR1 is SEHNR, CDR2 FQNEAQ (reference sequence). This CDR3 is built from 14 residues. CDR3 sequence: CASSKPDAPSEQFF. In DNA form, the CDR3 reads TGTGCCAGCAGCAAACCGGACGCCCCCAGTGAGCAGTTCTTC.

The chain employs TRBV20-1 and TRBJ1-2; possible D gene TRBD1, 5 bases. This CDR3 is 14 amino acids long. The germline V and J ends were trimmed by 5 bases and 0 bases, with 13 bases remaining between them. Looked up from germline, CDR1 is DFQATT and CDR2 is SNEGSKA (reference sequence). Here the CDR3 reads CSASTGSSNYGYTF. CDR3 DNA sequence: TGCAGTGCTTCAACAGGAAGCTCTAACTATGGCTACACCTTC.

The CDR3, as DNA: TGTGCCAGCAGTTACGACCCCTCGGGGGACACTGAAGCTTTCTTT. Translating gives CASSYDPSGDTEAFF. This chain uses TRBV6-5 with TRBJ1-1, with D maybe TRBD1 (5 bases). The CDR3 runs 15 residues. Germline V lookup: CDR1 MNHEY, CDR2 SVGAGI. With 2 bases removed from V and 3 bases from J, the gap between germline ends came to 13 bases.

This clonotype was picked up a small number of times. The chain is built from TRBV12-3 or TRBV12-4 and TRBJ1-3; TRBD1 might be the D (5 bases). This CDR3 contains 12 residues. V lost 8 bases to trimming and J lost 11 bases, with 16 bases between them. This CDR3 reads CASSTRAGPIYF. The CDR3 coding sequence is TGTGCCAGCTCGACCCGGGCAGGGCCCATATATTTT.

The chain combines TRBV2 with TRBJ2-1; TRBD2 is a possible D gene (6 bases). V was trimmed by 6 bases and J by 2 bases, leaving 17 bases between them. The length of the CDR3 is 16 residues. The V gene's germline CDR1 is SNHLY and CDR2 FYNNEI. CDR3 sequence: CASRSLGGRAYNEQFF. For the CDR3, the DNA is TGTGCCAGCAGATCCTTGGGGGGTAGGGCCTACAATGAGCAGTTCTTC.

This clonotype has only a few counts. The chain joins TRBV12-3 or TRBV12-4 to TRBJ1-1, with D unresolved. V was cut by 0 bases and J by 4 bases, with 12 bases left in between. This CDR3 spans 15 amino acids. CDR3 protein: CASSLALRATTEAFF. The DNA for the CDR3 is TGTGCCAGCAGTTTAGCGCTAAGGGCTACCACTGAAGCTTTCTTT.

The chain combines TRBV29-1 with TRBJ2-7; 8 nucleotides line up with TRBD1. V lost 5 bases, J lost 4 bases, and 7 bases stayed unmatched. The CDR3 covers 13 residues. Germline V gene lookup returns CDR1 SQVTM and CDR2 ANQGSEA. The CDR3 DNA is TGCAGCGTTACCGGACAGGGACCATACGAGCAGTACTTC. Amino acid sequence: CSVTGQGPYEQYF.

The rearrangement links TRBV27 to TRBJ1-2; D uncertain. The germline V gene encodes CDR1 MNHEY and CDR2 SMNVEV (reference sequence). V shed 6 bases and J shed 5 bases, with 19 bases lying between them. The CDR3 is 15 amino acids. In DNA form, the CDR3 reads TGTGCCAGCAGCTCTAGGGCCGCTGGACTTTATGGCTACACCTTC. It codes for CASSSRAAGLYGYTF.

This clonotype was picked up a small number of times. One end of the junction varies from germline; a read error may be responsible. The gene calls are TRBV24-1 and TRBJ2-1, with 7 bases lining up with TRBD1. Germline assignment: CDR1 KGHDR and CDR2 SFDVKD. The CDR3 totals 12 residues. Written as DNA, the CDR3 is TGCGCCACCAGTGATTTGCAGGGACAGAGGTTCTTC. Protein: CATSDLQGQRFF.

In this sample, this clonotype turned up a few times. This chain links TRBV12-3 or TRBV12-4 with TRBJ2-5, with 9 bases matching TRBD1. The DNA end favors TRBJ2-7, so the J call may be wrong. The CDR3 spans 15 residues. The CDR3 DNA sequence: TGTGCCAGCAGTTCCGGGACAGGGATCGGGTACGAGCAGTACTTC. Protein sequence: CASSSGTGIGYEQYF.

In this sample, this clonotype turned up a few times. The gene calls are TRBV4-1 and TRBJ1-2; the D is unclear. Germline V CDR1 and CDR2: MGHRA, YSYEKL. This CDR3 comprises 15 residues. V was cut by 0 bases and J by 8 bases, with 16 bases left in between. The CDR3 region has the DNA TGCGCCAGCAGCCAAGAAGAGGAATACCCGGAAGGCTACACCTTC. Translation gives CASSQEEEYPEGYTF.

This clonotype was detected a few times. V is TRBV5-1 and J is TRBJ2-5; TRBD2 might be the D (6 bases). CDR1 and CDR2 (germline): SGHRS, YFSETQ. The CDR3 loop spans 16 amino acids. Trimming pared 0 bases from V and 9 bases from J, leaving 21 bases between. The chain's CDR3 is CASSLVGIAGEEAQYF. CDR3 bases: TGCGCCAGCAGCTTGGTGGGGATAGCCGGGGAGGAGGCCCAGTACTTC.

The CDR3 loop reads CSVVAGVSGANVLTF. CDR3 DNA sequence: TGCAGCGTTGTTGCGGGTGTCTCTGGGGCCAACGTCCTGACTTTC. The chain couples TRBV29-1 to TRBJ2-6, with a weak D call TRBD2 (5 bases). From germline, CDR1 is SQVTM and CDR2 ANQGSEA. The CDR3 spans 15 residues. The germline V and J ends were trimmed by 4 bases and 0 bases, with 10 bases remaining between them.

This chain connects TRBV7-9 to TRBJ2-7; D may be TRBD2 (6 bases). The V and J ends lost 6 bases and 6 bases respectively, with 15 bases between them. This CDR3 has 13 amino acids. Germline loops: CDR1 SEHNR, CDR2 FQNEAQ (reference sequence). For the CDR3, the DNA is TGTGCCAGCAGACATACCGAGACTAGCGAGCAGTACTTC. Translating gives CASRHTETSEQYF.

In this sample, this clonotype turned up a few times. CDR3 nucleotides: TGCGCCAGCAGCTCAGACAGGGGGCTACGTTTGGCCTACAATGAGCAGTTCTTC. Its translation is CASSSDRGLRLAYNEQFF. V usage is TRBV5-1 and J usage is TRBJ2-7; 10 nucleotides match TRBD1. Near its end, the DNA agrees better with TRBJ2-1, so the J call may be wrong. This CDR3 is built from 18 residues. Per germline, CDR1 SGHRS and CDR2 YFSETQ.

V usage is TRBV7-9 and J usage is TRBJ2-5, with D perhaps given as TRBD1 or TRBD2 (5 bases each). The CDR3 consists of 15 residues. Trimming took 5 bases from V and 4 from J, leaving 17 bases between them. Germline CDR1 SEHNR, CDR2 FQNEAQ (reference sequence). CDR3 in amino acids: CASSLGPMRGETQYF. DNA of the CDR3: TGTGCCAGCAGCCTCGGGCCAATGAGGGGAGAGACCCAGTACTTC.

This clonotype turned up a few times. CDR3 sequence: CSARNRDMGEDYGYTF. CDR3 DNA sequence: TGCAGTGCTAGAAATCGGGACATGGGGGAGGACTATGGCTACACCTTC. The V and J genes are TRBV20-1 and TRBJ1-2; a weak D match, TRBD1 (6 bases). Trimming removed 2 bases at V and 3 bases at J, with 19 bases between. From germline, CDR1 is DFQATT and CDR2 SNEGSKA (reference sequence). This CDR3 contains 16 residues.

Regarding this clonotype: One end of the junction fails to match germline, which may point to a read error. The chain uses TRBV28 and TRBJ2-1; D is unresolved. The CDR3 extends over 13 amino acids. Germline V gene sequence: CDR1 MDHEN, CDR2 SYDVKM. The CDR3, as DNA: TGTGCCAGTAGTTTAGAGGACGGGAATGAGCAGTTCTTC. Residues: CASSLEDGNEQFF. The full variable domain, completed using reference TRBV28 and TRBJ2-1, is DVKVTQSSRYLVKRTGEKVFLECVQDMDHENMFWYRQDPGLGLRLIYFSYDVKMKEKGDIPEGYSVSREKKERFSLILESASTNQTSMYLCASSLEDGNEQFFGPGTRLTVL.

This clonotype was detected a few times. The chain joins TRBV12-3 or TRBV12-4 to TRBJ2-3; D is ambiguous. The CDR3 is 14 residues long. Trimming took off 5 bases at V and 0 bases at J, with 9 bases between the two ends. The CDR3 nucleotides are TGTGCCAGCAGTCGGACGCTTAGCACAGATACGCAGTATTTT. Translation gives CASSRTLSTDTQYF.

This clonotype appeared a few times. The gene calls are TRBV25-1 and TRBJ2-3; 7 bases map to TRBD2. Germline-derived CDR1 and CDR2 are MGHDK and SYGVNS. The CDR3 extends over 15 amino acids. V gave up 7 bases and J gave up 5 bases; unmatched junction bases: 12. CDR3: CASNGWEGAGDTQYF. CDR3 DNA sequence: TGTGCCAGCAATGGTTGGGAGGGCGCAGGAGATACGCAGTATTTT.

The chain carries TRBV12-3 or TRBV12-4 and TRBJ1-3, with D unresolved. This CDR3 region has 14 residues. The V end lost 5 bases, the J end lost 2 bases, and 10 bases lay between the germline ends. CDR3 nucleotide sequence: TGTGCCAGCAGTCAGACAACGGCTGGAAACACCATATATTTT. The encoded protein is CASSQTTAGNTIYF.

This clonotype was observed a handful of times. The rearrangement links TRBV5-4 to TRBJ2-4; D gene uncertain. The V gene's germline CDR1 is SGHNT and CDR2 YYREEE (reference sequence). This CDR3 has 12 residues. V was shortened by 2 bases and J by 11 bases, with 11 bases between the two germline ends. CDR3 in amino acids: CASSFSDAVQYF. The CDR3 DNA sequence: TGTGCCAGCAGCTTCTCTGACGCTGTTCAGTACTTC.

This sequence joins TRBV7-9 and TRBJ1-4; D gene ambiguous. Trimming removed 1 base from V and 0 bases from J, with 9 bases in between. This CDR3 is 16 amino acids long. Looked up from germline, CDR1 is SEHNR and CDR2 is FQNEAQ (reference sequence). The CDR3 DNA follows: TGTGCCAGCAGCTTAGTTCGGGGTTCAACTAATGAAAAACTGTTTTTT. It yields the protein CASSLVRGSTNEKLFF. Full variable domain (outside the CDR3, taken from reference TRBV7-9 and TRBJ1-4): DTGVSQNPRHKITKRGQNVTFRCDPISEHNRLYWYRQTLGQGPEFLTYFQNEAQLEKSRLLSDRFSAERPKGSFSTLEIQRTEQGDSAMYLCASSLVRGSTNEKLFFGSGTQLSVL.

This rearrangement joins TRBV6-5 to TRBJ2-2; TRBD2 matches at 9 bases. The CDR3 spans 16 residues. Germline CDR1 is MNHEY and CDR2 is SVGAGI. With 0 bases clipped from V and 6 bases from J, the junction kept 5 bases outside the gene matches. The CDR3 coding sequence is TGTGCCAGCAGTTACTCGAGGGCTAGCGGGGCCGGGGAGCTGTTTTTT. This translates into CASSYSRASGAGELFF.

The J gene is TRBJ1-6, the V gene TRBV25-1, with D perhaps TRBD1 (6 bases). The CDR3 extends over 16 amino acids. The germline gives CDR1 MGHDK, CDR2 SYGVNS. V lost 6 bases and J lost 7, with 19 bases in between. CDR3 nucleotides: TGTGCCAGCAGCGACCCGCTACAGGGAGGGAATTCACCCCTCCACTTT. This translates into CASSDPLQGGNSPLHF. Full variable domain (remainder filled in from reference TRBV25-1 and TRBJ1-6): EADIYQTPRYLVIGTGKKITLECSQTMGHDKMYWYQQDPGMELHLIHYSYGVNSTEKGDLSSESTVSRIRTEHFPLTLESARPSHTSQYLCASSDPLQGGNSPLHFGNGTRLTVT.

This chain connects TRBV20-1 to TRBJ1-4; D gene ambiguous. With 3 bases removed from V and 4 bases from J, the gap between germline ends came to 6 bases. The CDR3 runs 12 residues. Germline CDR1 DFQATT, CDR2 SNEGSKA (reference sequence). The CDR3 bases are TGCAGTGCTAGCCAGTTTAATGAAAAACTGTTTTTT. As protein: CSASQFNEKLFF.

The rearrangement joins TRBV3-1 to TRBJ2-1; D remains ambiguous. V was cut by 0 bases and J by 8 bases, with 8 bases left in between. Germline V gene data show CDR1 as LGHDT and CDR2 as YNNKEL (reference sequence). The CDR3 totals 13 residues. CDR3 sequence (DNA): TGTGCCAGCAGCCAAGAGGAGTATCATGAGCAGTTCTTC. Amino acid sequence: CASSQEEYHEQFF.

The chain uses TRBV12-3 or TRBV12-4 and TRBJ2-5; TRBD1 matches 10 bases. Gene TRBJ2-7 matches the end of the DNA better, so the J call may be wrong. The CDR3 totals 17 residues. The CDR3 bases are TGTGCCAGCAGGGGGAACAGACAGGGGGCAAACTCCTACGAGCAGTACTTC. It yields the protein CASRGNRQGANSYEQYF.